Presented here are 21 T cell receptor beta chains from one specimen sequenced in a study of tissue T cells after allogeneic stem cell transplantation. Method: immunoSEQ multiplex PCR; TCRdb's copy keeps in-frame clones and lacks some. The sample has about 22,000 clones; around 70% are singletons. Input material: spleen. These TCRs come from a female BALB/c mouse in good health. The strain's MHC: H2-d.

On this clone: Mouse gene names and germline throughout. The read is 1 residue too short to cover the CDR3 end, so that end is filled in from the germline J gene. V and J are TRBV19 and TRBJ2-7; TRBD2 agrees at 9 bases. V shed 1 base and J 2 bases; nucleotides not matched to a gene: 1. This CDR3 has 14 residues. From germline, CDR1 is FNHDT and CDR2 SITEND (reference sequence). CDR3 DNA, as far as it was read: TGTGCCAGCAGTATATGGGACTGGGCCTATGAACAGTAC. Protein sequence: CASSIWDWAYEQY. The full CDR3 reads CASSIWDWAYEQYF. The full variable domain, rest sourced from reference TRBV19 and TRBJ2-7, is GGIITQTPKFLIGQEGQKLTLKCQQNFNHDTMYWYRQDSGKGLRLIYYSITENDLQKGDLSEGYDASREKKSSFSLTVTSAQKNEMAVFLCASSIWDWAYEQYFGPGTRLTVL.

Turning to this clone: Mouse germline and gene names are used. The CDR3 spells CASSPGTGGVEQYF. The covered CDR3 bases are TGTGCCAGCAGCCCCGGGACTGGGGGGGTGGAACAGTAC. The chain combines TRBV19 with TRBJ2-7; 13 nucleotides line up with TRBD2. With the read ending 1 residue before the CDR3 end, the germline J gene is used to fill in that end. CDR1 and CDR2 (germline): FNHDT, SITEND (reference sequence). This CDR3 spans 14 amino acids. V gave up 5 bases and J gave up 7 bases; unmatched junction bases: 6.

Comments on this clone: Each gene name is a mouse one. The CDR3 end is not reached by the read, which stops 1 residue before it; the germline J gene fills it in. The chain carries TRBV29 and TRBJ1-3; D is unresolved. The ends were cut back, 0 bases at V and 0 bases at J, with 6 bases in the middle. Germline lookup yields CDR1 MSHET and CDR2 SYDVDS. The CDR3 runs 15 residues. The CDR3 protein is CASSLSPNSGNTLYF. The CDR3 bases that were read are TGTGCTAGCAGTTTATCGCCCAATTCTGGAAATACGCTCTAT.

Notes on this clone: Each gene name is a mouse one. The observed sequence ends 1 residue before the CDR3 terminus, with the missing tail filled in from the germline J gene. The chain employs TRBV13-3 and TRBJ1-6; TRBD1 agrees at 8 bases. TRBJ1-6 carries the ORF label, with uncertain function. The V gene's germline CDR1 is NNHDY and CDR2 SYVADS. The CDR3 covers 14 residues. Trimming took 2 bases from V and 7 from J; bases not matched to a gene: 2. The CDR3 sequence is CASSEQGENSPLYF. The sequenced CDR3 bases are TGTGCCAGCAGTGAACAGGGGGAGAATTCGCCCCTCTAC.

About this clone: Gene and germline names: mouse. The read halts 1 residue ahead of the CDR3 end, with the missing end drawn from the germline J gene. Within the sample, other DNA sequences also encode this same CDR3. The chain joins TRBV20 to TRBJ2-2; D possibly uses TRBD1 or TRBD2 (6 bases each). This CDR3 has 13 amino acids. Germline V gene sequence: CDR1 GFQATS, CDR2 STVNSAI. V lost 3 bases to trimming and J lost 2 bases, with 7 bases between them. CDR3 DNA, as far as it was read: TGTGGTGCTAGAGGGGGGAACACCGGGCAGCTCTAC. Translated: CGARGGNTGQLY. The full CDR3 is CGARGGNTGQLYF.

This clone appeared a single time. The genes and germline here are from mouse. Sequencing ends 1 residue short of the CDR3 end; the germline J gene provides the rest. The J gene is TRBJ1-1, the V gene TRBV1; the D gene is possibly TRBD1 (5 bases). V gave up 1 base and J gave up 5 bases, with 8 bases separating them. Germline CDR1 is NSQYPW and CDR2 is LRSPGD (reference sequence). This CDR3 has 13 amino acids. The CDR3 DNA, read in part, is TGCACCTGCAGTGCAGGGGAGGGGACAGAAGTCTTC. It codes for CTCSAGEGTEVF. The whole CDR3 sequence reads CTCSAGEGTEVFF.

Comments on this clone: The gene symbols are mouse symbols. The CDR3 end is not reached by the read, which stops 1 residue before it; the germline J gene fills it in. The J gene is TRBJ2-4, the V gene TRBV2, with 7 bases aligning to TRBD2. The CDR3 runs 14 residues. The germline CDR1 and CDR2 sequences are LGHNA and YSYQKL. V was pared by 0 bases and J by 4 bases, with 1 base of the junction left unmatched. Incomplete CDR3 DNA: TGTGCCAGCAGCCAAGAGTGGGGGGAAAACACCTTGTAC. As protein: CASSQEWGENTLY. Given in full, the CDR3 is CASSQEWGENTLYF.

Comment on this clone: Gene names are the mouse ones. The sequence runs out 1 residue before the end of the CDR3; the remainder is reconstructed from the germline J gene. V is TRBV13-2 and J is TRBJ2-1, with D tentatively TRBD2 (5 bases). This CDR3 contains 13 residues. From germline, CDR1 is NNHNN and CDR2 SYGAGS (reference sequence). V lost 1 base, J lost 7 bases, and 9 bases lay in between. CDR3 DNA, as far as it was read: TGTGCCAGCGGTGATTGGGGTCGGGCTGAGCAGTTC. Translated, it gives CASGDWGRAEQF. The complete CDR3 sequence is CASGDWGRAEQFF.

Note on this clone: The gene names here belong to mouse. The sequence runs out 1 residue before the end of the CDR3; the remainder is reconstructed from the germline J gene. The chain uses TRBV17 and TRBJ1-1, with D possibly TRBD1 on 5 matching bases. Germline CDR1 MNHDT, CDR2 YYDKIL. Deletions cut 7 bases from V and 4 bases from J, with 16 bases between. CDR3 size: 14 residues. The sequenced part of the CDR3 DNA is TGTGCTAGCAAGAGGGGCCAGGGTGGCACAGAAGTCTTC. Encoded protein: CASKRGQGGTEVF. The entire CDR3 is CASKRGQGGTEVFF.

Remarks on this clone: Gene names are the mouse ones. The read terminates 1 residue before the CDR3 end, so the remaining end is supplied by the germline J gene. This sequence joins TRBV1 and TRBJ2-7; no clear D gene. Trimming stripped 4 bases from V and 3 bases from J, with 4 bases between. This CDR3 is 11 amino acids long. Per germline, CDR1 NSQYPW and CDR2 LRSPGD (reference sequence). The covered CDR3 bases are TGCACCTGCAGTGACAACTATGAACAGTAC. Its protein product is CTCSDNYEQY. Given in full, the CDR3 is CTCSDNYEQYF.

A remark on this clone: Each gene name is a mouse one. The CDR3 end falls 1 residue outside the read, so it is completed with the germline J gene. The rearrangement links TRBV13-2 to TRBJ2-7; unclear D gene. V was cut by 1 base and J by 0 bases, with 5 bases left in between. This CDR3 contains 13 residues. Germline V CDR1 and CDR2: NNHNN, SYGAGS (reference sequence). The CDR3 sequence is CASGDHYSYEQYF. CDR3 DNA, as far as it was read: TGTGCCAGCGGTGATCACTACTCCTATGAACAGTAC.

On this clone itself: Mouse gene names and germline throughout. Read coverage stops 1 residue before the CDR3 terminus; the germline J gene supplies the remainder. The chain carries TRBV5 and TRBJ2-4; D is possibly TRBD2 (6 bases). The CDR3 length is 14 residues. V was pared by 0 bases and J by 3 bases, with 7 bases between. Germline V gene data show CDR1 as LGHNA and CDR2 as YNLKQL (reference sequence). The CDR3 loop reads CASSQDWGQNTLYF. The part of the CDR3 DNA that was read is TGTGCCAGCAGCCAAGACTGGGGACAAAACACCTTGTAC.

On this clone: All gene names here are mouse names. CDR3 DNA, as far as it was read: TGTGCCAGCGGTGGTACCGGGACAGCCAACGAAAGATTATTT. Translating it yields CASGGTGTANERLF. The CDR3 in full is CASGGTGTANERLFF. This chain connects TRBV13-2 to TRBJ1-4, with TRBD1 identical over 7 bases. Read coverage stops 1 residue before the CDR3 terminus; the germline J gene supplies the remainder. The germline V gene has CDR1 NNHNN and CDR2 SYGAGS (reference sequence). The CDR3 is 15 amino acids. With 3 bases clipped from V and 3 bases from J, the junction kept 5 bases outside the gene matches.

For this clone: Each gene name is a mouse one. CDR3 bases read: TGTGGTGCTAGGGTAAGGGCAGACACAGAAGTCTTC. This gives the protein CGARVRADTEVF. The entire CDR3 is CGARVRADTEVFF. This sequence joins TRBV20 and TRBJ1-1, with D unresolved. The CDR3 end falls 1 residue outside the read, so it is completed with the germline J gene. The CDR3 sequence is 13 residues long. Germline CDR1 and CDR2: GFQATS and STVNSAI. V lost 1 base, J lost 3 bases, and 9 bases lay in between.

To note about this clone: The listed genes are named as in mouse. The missing CDR3 end, 1 residue past where the read stops, is filled in from the germline J gene. This chain joins TRBV1 and TRBJ1-5; 7 positions match TRBD1. The CDR3 has 14 residues. Germline V lookup: CDR1 NSQYPW, CDR2 LRSPGD (reference sequence). Trimming removed 1 base from V and 5 bases from J; junction bases left unmatched: 2. The DNA read from the CDR3 is TGCACCTGCAGTGCAGTGGGGACAGACCAGGCTCCGCTT. Protein sequence: CTCSAVGTDQAPL. The entire CDR3 protein reads CTCSAVGTDQAPLF. The full variable domain, its missing parts supplied by reference TRBV1 and TRBJ1-5, is VTLLEQNPRWRLVPRGQAVNLRCILKNSQYPWMSWYQQDLQKQLQWLFTLRSPGDKEVKSLPGADYLATRVTDTELRLQVANMSQGRTLYCTCSAVGTDQAPLFGEGTRLSVL.

In the case of this clone: Mouse germline and gene names are used. The read terminates 1 residue before the CDR3 end, so the remaining end is supplied by the germline J gene. The chain couples TRBV1 to TRBJ2-1; TRBD1 agrees at 10 bases. Germline CDR1 reads NSQYPW; CDR2 reads LRSPGD (reference sequence). V lost 4 bases and J lost 0; bases outside the gene matches: 3. The CDR3 has 16 amino acids. The sequenced CDR3 bases are TGCACCTGCAGTGAAGGGACAGGGGATAACTATGCTGAGCAGTTC. Amino acid sequence: CTCSEGTGDNYAEQF. The complete CDR3 reads CTCSEGTGDNYAEQFF.

Comment on this clone: Mouse gene names apply. The CDR3 end falls 1 residue outside the read, so it is completed with the germline J gene. Distinct nucleotide sequences in the sample also encode this CDR3. The V gene is TRBV5, the J gene TRBJ1-3; D remains ambiguous. Trimming stripped 1 base from V and 0 bases from J, with 7 bases between. This CDR3 has 15 residues. Germline V gives CDR1 LGHNA, CDR2 YNLKQL (reference sequence). The covered CDR3 bases are TGTGCCAGCAGCCAAGGGCAGAATTCTGGAAATACGCTCTAT. It translates to CASSQGQNSGNTLY. The complete CDR3 sequence is CASSQGQNSGNTLYF.

Remarks on this clone: Each gene name is a mouse one. The read finishes 1 residue shy of the CDR3 end, and the germline J gene is used to complete it. The chain combines TRBV1 with TRBJ1-6, with no clear D. TRBJ1-6 is known as an ORF, though its function is uncertain. V dropped 1 base and J dropped 7 bases, with 5 bases sitting between them. Germline CDR1 is NSQYPW and CDR2 is LRSPGD (reference sequence). The CDR3 runs to 13 residues. The sequenced part of the CDR3 DNA is TGCACCTGCAGTGCAGGGACGAATTCGCCCCTCTAC. This translates into CTCSAGTNSPLY. From start to end, the CDR3 is CTCSAGTNSPLYF.

Details on this clone: The germline and genes are mouse ones. Read sequence stops 1 residue before the CDR3 end, and the germline J gene provides the missing end. The genes are TRBV19 and TRBJ1-4; the D gene is possibly TRBD1 (6 bases). From germline, CDR1 is FNHDT and CDR2 SITEND (reference sequence). This CDR3 contains 14 residues. The ends were cut back, 3 bases at V and 2 bases at J, with 8 bases in the middle. CDR3 protein: CASSTGESNERLFF. CDR3 DNA (partial): TGTGCCAGCAGTACAGGGGAGTCCAACGAAAGATTATTT.

Turning to this clone: Germline and genes: mouse. The read terminates 1 residue before the CDR3 end, so the remaining end is supplied by the germline J gene. The chain has TRBV22 and TRBJ2-3; the D segment call TRBD2 is taken from the table without a DNA check. TRBV22 is classified as a pseudogene. The CDR3 has 14 amino acids. CDR3 loop: CASRGGAAAETLYF. CDR3 DNA (partial): TGTGCCAGCAGGGGGGGCGCGGCTGCAGAAACGCTGTAT.

In the case of this clone: The gene names given are mouse names. The CDR3 end lies 1 residue beyond the end of the read and is filled in from the germline J gene. The chain combines TRBV19 with TRBJ2-1; 7 bases fit TRBD1. CDR3 size: 14 residues. V lost 2 bases, J lost 5 bases, and 4 bases stayed unmatched. Germline V gene lookup returns CDR1 FNHDT and CDR2 SITEND (reference sequence). CDR3 loop: CASSIADRNAEQFF. The part of the CDR3 DNA that was read is TGTGCCAGCAGTATTGCGGACAGGAATGCTGAGCAGTTC.